Shown below are 27 T cell receptor beta chains from a single sample sequenced in a study of blood T cell repertoires in COVID-19. The protocol was immunoSEQ multiplex PCR, while the TCRdb copy is restricted to in-frame clones and leaves out a portion. In the table there are 68,000 or so clones, 75% to 95% of which are singletons. Sequences were obtained from peripheral blood. The receptors stem from a man aged 40-49 years with COVID-19, enrolled during active disease.

This clone has a handful of counts. The chain combines TRBV6-5 with TRBJ2-7; 7 nucleotides match TRBD1. The germline V gene has CDR1 MNHEY and CDR2 SVGAGI. The CDR3 is made up of 14 amino acids. Unmatched junction bases numbered 13, after V lost 10 bases and J lost 4 bases. CDR3 protein: CANLRRQGAYEQYF. The DNA of the CDR3 is TGTGCCAACCTACGAAGACAGGGAGCGTACGAGCAGTACTTC.

The chain combines TRBV11-3 with TRBJ2-1; D uncertain. Trimming removed 5 bases at V and 7 bases at J, with 9 bases between. This CDR3 region has 12 residues. The germline V gene encodes CDR1 SGHNT and CDR2 YENEEA. The CDR3 is CASSADSNEQFF. The DNA of the CDR3 is TGTGCCAGCAGCGCAGACTCAAATGAGCAGTTCTTC.

To note about this clone: At the DNA level, this CDR3 is encoded by other sequences in the same sample as well. The V and J genes are TRBV7-2 and TRBJ2-5; TRBD2 aligns across 10 bases. The CDR3 covers 16 residues. The junction had 7 bases not matched to a gene; V was cut back by 1 base and J by 5 bases. The V gene's germline CDR1 is SGHTA and CDR2 FQGNSA. CDR3 amino acids: CASSLVGTSVEETQYF. CDR3 DNA sequence: TGTGCCAGCAGCTTAGTCGGGACTAGCGTTGAGGAGACCCAGTACTTC.

The chain employs TRBV11-3 and TRBJ1-1; no firm D call. Germline CDR1 is SGHNT and CDR2 is YENEEA. The length of the CDR3 is 13 residues. Trimming pared 5 bases from V and 5 bases from J, leaving 12 bases between. The CDR3 sequence is CASSLLAETEAFF. The CDR3 DNA reads as TGTGCCAGCAGCCTCCTGGCAGAAACTGAAGCTTTCTTT.

This chain uses TRBV10-1 with TRBJ2-7; 9 nucleotides line up with TRBD1. The V and J ends lost 9 bases and 2 bases, in that order; junction bases with no gene match: 5. This CDR3 has 13 residues. CDR1 and CDR2 (germline): WNHNN, SYGVQD (reference sequence). In DNA form, the CDR3 reads TGCGCCAGTTCGGGACAGGGTCCCTACGAGCAGTACTTC. Encoded protein: CASSGQGPYEQYF.

The rearrangement joins TRBV25-1 to TRBJ1-5; TRBD1 might be the D (6 bases). The CDR3 consists of 14 residues. V was clipped by 6 bases and J by 5 bases, with 14 bases between them. Per the germline V gene, CDR1 is MGHDK and CDR2 is SYGVNS. CDR3 DNA: TGTGCCAGCAGGGCGGACAGTAGAGATCAGCCCCAGCATTTT. Its translation: CASRADSRDQPQHF.

This chain uses TRBV19 with TRBJ1-1; 9 nucleotides match TRBD1. The junction had 16 bases not matched to a gene; V was cut back by 6 bases and J by 2 bases. CDR1 and CDR2 (germline): LNHDA, SQIVND (reference sequence). The CDR3 has 18 amino acids. CDR3 sequence: CASSTSIAGDRANTEAFF. The CDR3 DNA follows: TGTGCCAGTAGCACTTCAATCGCCGGGGACAGGGCTAACACTGAAGCTTTCTTT.

The chain employs TRBV4-1 and TRBJ2-7, with 10 bases fitting TRBD2. J gave up 1 base and V 4 bases, and 7 bases lay outside the gene matches. This CDR3 has 16 amino acids. CDR1 and CDR2 from the germline V gene are MGHRA and YSYEKL. The CDR3: CASSPRAGGISYEQYF. The DNA of the CDR3 is TGCGCCAGCAGCCCGCGAGCGGGGGGGATTTCCTACGAGCAGTACTTC.

V usage is TRBV30 and J usage is TRBJ2-7; no firm D call. Trimming stripped 0 bases from V and 3 bases from J, with 3 bases between. Germline V gene lookup returns CDR1 GTSNPN and CDR2 SVGIG (reference sequence). This CDR3 has 11 amino acids. CDR3 amino acids: CAWSVSYEQYF. CDR3 DNA sequence: TGTGCCTGGAGTGTTAGCTACGAGCAGTACTTC.

V usage is TRBV2 and J usage is TRBJ2-7; TRBD2 aligns across 8 bases. Germline V CDR1 and CDR2: SNHLY, FYNNEI. Unmatched junction bases numbered 8, after V lost 5 bases and J lost 2 bases. This CDR3 has 15 amino acids. CDR3 sequence (DNA): TGTGCCAGCAGTTCCAGACTAGCGTTTACCTACGAGCAGTACTTC. This sequence encodes CASSSRLAFTYEQYF.

The chain joins TRBV5-1 to TRBJ2-5; 7 bases agree with TRBD1. The CDR3 has 17 amino acids. The V and J ends lost 0 bases and 2 bases, in that order; junction bases with no gene match: 10. Germline CDR1 reads SGHRS; CDR2 reads YFSETQ. CDR3 region: CASSLVIDRDPQETQYF. CDR3 nucleotides: TGCGCCAGCAGCTTGGTGATCGACAGGGACCCGCAAGAGACCCAGTACTTC.

This chain connects TRBV29-1 to TRBJ2-5, with D unresolved. Germline V gives CDR1 SQVTM, CDR2 ANQGSEA. The CDR3 contains 12 residues. V was trimmed by 4 bases and J by 1 base, leaving 7 bases between them. The CDR3 DNA sequence: TGCAGCGTTGCACAGTCCCAAGAGACCCAGTACTTC. Translated: CSVAQSQETQYF.

V and J are TRBV30 and TRBJ2-5, with D perhaps TRBD2 (6 bases). Trimming left V 5 bases short and J 0 bases short, with 10 bases between. This CDR3 has 13 residues. Germline lookup yields CDR1 GTSNPN and CDR2 SVGIG (reference sequence). DNA for the CDR3: TGTGCCTGGTCTCGGGACTACCAAGAGACCCAGTACTTC. Encoded protein: CAWSRDYQETQYF.

V gene TRBV10-3 combines with J gene TRBJ1-2; D might be TRBD1 (5 bases). The V gene's germline CDR1 is ENHRY and CDR2 SYGVKD. Trimming left V 3 bases short and J 7 bases short, with 18 bases between. This CDR3 has 15 amino acids. CDR3 amino acids: CAISEEEGLLFGYTF. For the CDR3, the DNA is TGTGCCATCAGTGAAGAGGAGGGGTTGCTATTTGGCTACACCTTC.

The gene calls are TRBV9 and TRBJ1-4; 9 nucleotides align to TRBD1. The CDR3 is 15 residues long. The V gene's germline CDR1 is SGDLS and CDR2 YYNGEE. The junction had 5 bases not matched to a gene; V was cut back by 4 bases and J by 4 bases. CDR3 amino acids: CASSPGTGSNEKLFF. The CDR3 DNA sequence: TGTGCCAGCAGCCCAGGGACAGGGAGTAATGAAAAACTGTTTTTT.

This chain links TRBV15 with TRBJ2-7; 8 nucleotides align to TRBD1. V lost 4 bases and J lost 6; bases outside the gene matches: 11. The CDR3 is made up of 15 amino acids. CDR1 and CDR2 from the germline V gene are LNHNV and YYDKDF (reference sequence). Here the CDR3 DNA reads TGTGCCACCAGCAACGGACAGGGTTTGGCGGCCGAGCAGTACTTC. This gives the protein CATSNGQGLAAEQYF.

The rearrangement links TRBV6-4 to TRBJ1-2, with 8 bases lining up with TRBD1. Germline V gene data show CDR1 as MRHNA and CDR2 as SNTAGT. With 7 bases clipped from V and 7 bases from J, the junction kept 8 bases outside the gene matches. This CDR3 has 13 residues. CDR3 DNA sequence: TGTGCCAGCATTAAGGACAGGGTTGGTGGCTACACCTTC. This translates into CASIKDRVGGYTF.

This clone showed up just a few times. V usage is TRBV2 and J usage is TRBJ1-6; TRBD1 might be the D (5 bases). V dropped 7 bases and J dropped 5 bases, with 12 bases sitting between them. CDR1 is SNHLY and CDR2 is FYNNEI in the germline V gene. The CDR3 runs to 14 residues. The CDR3 loop reads CASMRGENNSPLHF. The CDR3 nucleotides read TGTGCCAGCATGCGGGGCGAGAATAATTCACCCCTCCACTTT.

This clone has just a few counts. The rearrangement uses TRBV29-1 and TRBJ2-5; 8 nucleotides agree with TRBD1. The CDR3 has 13 amino acids. After removal of 6 bases from V and 13 bases from J, the junction contained 16 bases not matched to a gene. Germline V CDR1 and CDR2: SQVTM, ANQGSEA. The chain's CDR3 is CSVFRDRGDSGYF. The DNA of the CDR3 is TGCAGCGTCTTCCGAGACAGGGGAGACTCGGGGTACTTC.

This clone was found once. The CDR3 DNA sequence: TGTGCCAGCAGCCCTCAGGCGACCCGCACAGATACGCAGTATTTT. It yields the protein CASSPQATRTDTQYF. This rearrangement joins TRBV11-1 to TRBJ2-3; D gene unclear. CDR1 and CDR2 (germline): SGHAT, FQDESV (reference sequence). The V end lost 5 bases, the J end lost 1 base, and 13 bases lay between the germline ends. The CDR3 extends over 15 amino acids. Combining the CDR3 with reference TRBV11-1 and TRBJ2-3 gives the whole variable domain EAEVAQSPRYKITEKSQAVAFWCDPISGHATLYWYRQILGQGPELLVQFQDESVVDDSQLPKDRFSAERLKGVDSTLKIQPAELGDSAMYLCASSPQATRTDTQYFGPGTRLTVL.

The rearrangement joins TRBV5-1 to TRBJ2-1; 7 positions agree with TRBD1. This CDR3 has 15 amino acids. V shed 4 bases and J 0 bases; nucleotides not matched to a gene: 4. Germline lookup yields CDR1 SGHRS and CDR2 YFSETQ. CDR3 sequence reads: CASSPRDSSYNEQFF. The DNA of the CDR3 is TGCGCCAGCAGCCCTCGGGACAGCTCCTACAATGAGCAGTTCTTC.

This chain uses TRBV10-1 with TRBJ2-3; D ambiguous. This CDR3 spans 13 amino acids. Germline V lookup: CDR1 WNHNN, CDR2 SYGVQD (reference sequence). V lost 3 bases and J lost 3, with 7 bases in between. CDR3 DNA: TGCGCCAGCAGTGAAAGGAGAACAGATACGCAGTATTTT. This codes for CASSERRTDTQYF.

This chain connects TRBV19 to TRBJ2-5, with D unresolved. Germline-derived CDR1 and CDR2 are LNHDA and SQIVND (reference sequence). This CDR3 is built from 13 residues. With 7 bases removed from V and 1 base from J, the gap between germline ends came to 10 bases. The CDR3 DNA follows: TGTGCCAGTACAGGTGGCTTCCAAGAGACCCAGTACTTC. Residues: CASTGGFQETQYF.

This clone was observed a single time. The chain combines TRBV5-1 with TRBJ2-1; 9 nucleotides line up with TRBD2. Per the germline V gene, CDR1 is SGHRS and CDR2 is YFSETQ. With V trimmed by 1 base and J by 0 bases, 14 bases remained unmatched. The CDR3 covers 20 residues. CDR3 DNA: TGCGCCAGCAGCTTGAACCTTGAGCGGGGGGCCCCTAGCTCCTACAATGAGCAGTTCTTC. Translation: CASSLNLERGAPSSYNEQFF.

The V call is TRBV30, the J call TRBJ2-1; TRBD2 aligns across 8 bases. The CDR3 covers 12 residues. Germline-derived CDR1 and CDR2 are GTSNPN and SVGIG (reference sequence). V was clipped by 8 bases and J by 1 base; unmatched bases: 1. In nucleotides, the CDR3 is TGTGCCGCTAGCGGGTCCTACAATGAGCAGTTCTTC. Translated, it gives CAASGSYNEQFF. The full variable domain, completed using reference TRBV30 and TRBJ2-1, is SQTIHQWPATLVQPVGSPLSLECTVEGTSNPNLYWYRQAAGRGLQLLFYSVGIGQISSEVPQNLSASRPQDRQFILSSKKLLLSDSGFYLCAASGSYNEQFFGPGTRLTVL.

The chain combines TRBV7-3 with TRBJ1-5; possibly TRBD1 for D (5 bases). Trimming took off 6 bases at V and 0 bases at J, with 18 bases between the two ends. This CDR3 region has 17 residues. Germline loops: CDR1 SGHTA, CDR2 FQGTGA. The CDR3: CASRFWDSSYSNQPQHF. The CDR3 DNA reads TGTGCCAGCAGGTTCTGGGACTCCTCTTATAGCAATCAGCCCCAGCATTTT.

The rearrangement joins TRBV19 to TRBJ2-5; D might be TRBD1 (6 bases). The CDR3 is made up of 17 amino acids. The germline V gene encodes CDR1 LNHDA and CDR2 SQIVND (reference sequence). Trimming shortened V by 3 bases and J by 1 base, and 18 bases separated the two germline ends. This CDR3 reads CASSILMSQGRQETQYF. CDR3 sequence (DNA): TGTGCCAGTAGTATCCTGATGTCACAGGGACGCCAAGAGACCCAGTACTTC.